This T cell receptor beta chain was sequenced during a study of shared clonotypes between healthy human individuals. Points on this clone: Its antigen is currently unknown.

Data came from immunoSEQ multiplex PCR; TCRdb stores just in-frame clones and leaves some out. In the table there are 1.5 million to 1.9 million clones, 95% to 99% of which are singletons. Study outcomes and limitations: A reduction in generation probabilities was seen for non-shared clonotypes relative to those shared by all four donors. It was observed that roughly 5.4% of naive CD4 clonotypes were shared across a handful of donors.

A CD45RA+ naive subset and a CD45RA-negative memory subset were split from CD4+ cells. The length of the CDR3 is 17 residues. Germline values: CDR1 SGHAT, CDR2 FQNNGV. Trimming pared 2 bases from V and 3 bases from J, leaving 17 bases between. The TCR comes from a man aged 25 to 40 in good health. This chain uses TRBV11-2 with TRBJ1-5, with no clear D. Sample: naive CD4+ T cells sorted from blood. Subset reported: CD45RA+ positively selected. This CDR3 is CASSLSPAFGFNQPQHF. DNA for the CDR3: TGTGCCAGCAGCTTAAGTCCCGCGTTTGGTTTCAATCAGCCCCAGCATTTT. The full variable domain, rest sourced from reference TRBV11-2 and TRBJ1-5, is EAGVAQSPRYKIIEKRQSVAFWCNPISGHATLYWYQQILGQGPKLLIQFQNNGVVDDSQLPKDRFSAERLKGVDSTLKIQPAKLEDSAVYLCASSLSPAFGFNQPQHFGDGTRLSIL.